The 22 T cell receptor beta chains listed next were all sequenced from one sample in a study of blood T cells in healthy people across ages. Sample-barcoded 5' priming and a J-beta primer mix drove a second PCR of roughly 6 to 12 cycles. A single record per CDR3 protein comes from TCRdb applying MiXCR to the 5' RACE reads. The sample has more than 800,000 distinct CDR3 sequences, around 26% seen once. The sample taken for sequencing was blood. These receptors all come from a woman older than 75 in good health.

In regard to this clonotype: The junction and the germline gene differ at one end; a read error may be behind it. The chain has TRBV6-2 or TRBV6-3 and TRBJ1-6, with D unresolved. This CDR3 spans 13 amino acids. Germline lookup yields CDR1 MNHEY and CDR2 SVGEGT. The CDR3 is CASNGPSNSPFHF. The CDR3 nucleotides are TGTGCCAGCAACGGGCCCTCGAATTCACCCTTCCACTTT.

The rearrangement links TRBV29-1 to TRBJ2-3, with D maybe TRBD2 (5 bases). The CDR3 extends over 15 amino acids. V was trimmed by 4 bases and J by 0 bases, leaving 14 bases between them. Germline V lookup: CDR1 SQVTM, CDR2 ANQGSEA. The chain's CDR3 is CSVVGMISSTDTQYF. The CDR3 DNA reads TGCAGCGTTGTCGGGATGATTTCTAGCACAGATACGCAGTATTTT.

This clonotype came up many times. The rearrangement uses TRBV3-1 and TRBJ2-3, with D possibly TRBD1 on 6 matching bases. Between the trimmed V and J ends, which lost 4 bases and 6 bases, there was a span of 8 bases. The CDR3 runs 12 residues. Germline V CDR1 and CDR2: LGHDT, YNNKEL (reference sequence). The CDR3 loop reads CASSPRGDTQYF. The DNA for the CDR3 is TGTGCCAGCAGCCCCAGGGGTGATACGCAGTATTTT.

This clonotype was seen only a few times. The genes are TRBV18 and TRBJ1-1, with 7 nucleotides matching TRBD1. Germline loops: CDR1 KGHSH, CDR2 LQKENI. The CDR3 has 15 residues. V gave up 3 bases and J gave up 6 bases; unmatched junction bases: 10. DNA of the CDR3: TGTGCCAGCTCACCGACAGGGAATATGTACGCTGAAGCTTTCTTT. Protein sequence: CASSPTGNMYAEAFF.

This chain connects TRBV20-1 to TRBJ1-5; no reliable D call. This CDR3 has 12 amino acids. Looked up from germline, CDR1 is DFQATT and CDR2 is SNEGSKA (reference sequence). V was clipped by 4 bases and J by 5 bases, with 9 bases between them. The DNA for the CDR3 is TGCAGTGCTAAGGAAGACGATCAGCCCCAGCATTTT. It encodes CSAKEDDQPQHF.

This clonotype was seen a handful of times. J is TRBJ2-2 and V is TRBV6-5; D gene unclear. The CDR3 has 17 amino acids. CDR1 MNHEY and CDR2 SVGAGI come from the germline V gene. V shed 4 bases and J shed 1 base, with 16 bases lying between them. This CDR3 is CASSWASAVGNTGELFF. In nucleotides, the CDR3 is TGTGCCAGCAGTTGGGCGAGTGCGGTCGGGAACACCGGGGAGCTGTTTTTT.

The sample holds a few counts of this clonotype. A read error is possible here, since a much larger clone lies one base away. The genes are TRBV20-1 and TRBJ2-5; D may match TRBD1 or TRBD2 (5 bases each). Trimming cost V 1 base and J 11 bases, with 20 bases left between them. CDR3 length: 14 amino acids. Germline assignment: CDR1 DFQATT and CDR2 SNEGSKA (reference sequence). This CDR3 is CSARARDAYNEQYF. The CDR3 DNA reads as TGCAGTGCTAGAGCCCGGGACGCCTACAATGAGCAGTACTTC.

V gene TRBV12-3 or TRBV12-4 combines with J gene TRBJ1-1; the match to TRBD1 covers 8 bases. The J segment lost 3 bases and the V segment lost 5 bases, leaving 5 bases of the junction unmatched. This CDR3 region has 14 residues. CDR3 DNA: TGTGCCAGCAGTACAGGGGGGACGGACACTGAAGCTTTCTTT. It translates to CASSTGGTDTEAFF.

CDR3 nucleotide sequence: TGTGCCAGTAGTGCCCGGACAGGGCCAGAAAAACTGTTTTTT. Translating it yields CASSARTGPEKLFF. The chain links TRBV19 to TRBJ1-4, with 8 bases matching TRBD1. CDR1 LNHDA and CDR2 SQIVND come from the germline V gene (reference sequence). This CDR3 comprises 14 residues. The V and J ends lost 5 bases and 8 bases, in that order; junction bases with no gene match: 7.

This clonotype was found a few times. This could be a read error, since a much larger clone is one nucleotide away. The chain is built from TRBV7-2 and TRBJ2-4; 8 bases agree with TRBD1. The J call is in doubt because the DNA end fits TRBJ2-7 better. The CDR3 spans 14 residues. Looked up from germline, CDR1 is SGHTA and CDR2 is FQGNSA. DNA of the CDR3: TGTGCCAGCAGCCCTACAGGGGGGACGGCCGAGCAGTACTTC. Its translation: CASSPTGGTAEQYF.

This clonotype was observed a handful of times. The chain combines TRBV6-5 with TRBJ2-5; the D is unclear. Trimming cost V 0 bases and J 5 bases, with 13 bases left between them. The CDR3 runs to 15 residues. Germline values: CDR1 MNHEY, CDR2 SVGAGI. The CDR3 loop reads CASSYSTSPYETQYF. The CDR3 DNA sequence: TGTGCCAGCAGTTACTCGACCAGTCCTTATGAGACCCAGTACTTC.

The gene calls are TRBV20-1 and TRBJ2-5, with 12 positions matching TRBD2. From germline, CDR1 is DFQATT and CDR2 SNEGSKA (reference sequence). This CDR3 spans 15 amino acids. The V gene end was trimmed by 6 bases and the J gene end by 7 bases; junction bases not matched to a gene: 12. The DNA of the CDR3 is TGCAGTGCCGCCAGACTAGCGGGGGCCACGGGGACCCAGTACTTC. This translates into CSAARLAGATGTQYF.

The V gene is TRBV6-2 or TRBV6-3, the J gene TRBJ2-3; the D gene is possibly TRBD1 (6 bases). The V gene's germline CDR1 is MNHEY and CDR2 SVGEGT. Trimming took 7 bases from V and 2 from J, leaving 19 bases between them. This CDR3 is 16 amino acids long. The CDR3 loop is CASTHGTGSHTDTQYF. CDR3 nucleotide sequence: TGTGCCAGCACCCACGGAACAGGGTCTCACACAGATACGCAGTATTTT.

This clonotype has a handful of counts. The rearrangement links TRBV7-2 to TRBJ2-1; D may be TRBD2 (6 bases). Trimming cost V 3 bases and J 3 bases, with 18 bases left between them. Germline CDR1 is SGHTA and CDR2 is FQGNSA. The CDR3 runs 17 residues. The CDR3 reads CASSLRGGGADYNEQFF. The CDR3 DNA is TGTGCCAGCAGCTTGCGGGGCGGCGGGGCCGACTACAATGAGCAGTTCTTC.

The chain joins TRBV12-3 or TRBV12-4 to TRBJ2-2; D perhaps matches TRBD1 (5 bases). CDR3 size: 15 residues. The V and J ends lost 6 bases and 5 bases respectively, with 16 bases between them. This chain's CDR3 is CASSPGSALTGELFF. As DNA, the CDR3 is TGTGCCAGCAGCCCAGGGTCCGCTTTAACCGGGGAGCTGTTTTTT.

There are many counts of this clonotype. The CDR3 here is CASIGQGASNEQFF. The CDR3, as DNA: TGTGCCAGCATCGGGCAGGGGGCGTCCAATGAGCAGTTCTTC. This chain uses TRBV2 with TRBJ2-1; 8 nucleotides line up with TRBD1. The V and J ends lost 7 bases and 6 bases, in that order; junction bases with no gene match: 8. Germline V gene data show CDR1 as SNHLY and CDR2 as FYNNEI. The CDR3 is 14 residues long. The full variable domain, with the rest looked up from reference TRBV2 and TRBJ2-1, is EPEVTQTPSHQVTQMGQEVILRCVPISNHLYFYWYRQILGQKVEFLVSFYNNEISEKSEIFDDQFSVERPDGSNFTLKIRSTKLEDSAMYFCASIGQGASNEQFFGPGTRLTVL.

V and J are TRBV20-1 and TRBJ2-1; weak D call: TRBD1 (5 bases). The end of the DNA aligns better with TRBJ2-7, so the J call may be wrong. The length of the CDR3 is 12 residues. Germline lookup yields CDR1 DFQATT and CDR2 SNEGSKA (reference sequence). Written as DNA, the CDR3 is TGCAGTGCTAGAGCGGACAACTACGAGCAGTACTTC. Amino acids: CSARADNYEQYF.

The sample holds many counts of this clonotype. This chain links TRBV5-1 with TRBJ2-1; 8 bases align to TRBD2. Trimming at V came to 1 base and at J to 3 bases, leaving 6 bases not matched to a gene. The CDR3 runs to 16 residues. The germline CDR1 and CDR2 sequences are SGHRS and YFSETQ. The CDR3 loop is CASSLNGGAFYNEQFF. In nucleotides, the CDR3 is TGCGCCAGCAGCTTGAACGGGGGGGCCTTCTACAATGAGCAGTTCTTC.

The CDR3 nucleotides are TGTGCCAGAGGCAACTATGGCTACACCTTC. This sequence encodes CARGNYGYTF. J is TRBJ1-2 and V is TRBV21-1. TRBV21-1 is annotated as a pseudogene. CDR3 length: 10 residues.

This clonotype was seen only a few times. This rearrangement joins TRBV7-2 to TRBJ2-2, with 7 bases lining up with TRBD1. The CDR3 has 16 amino acids. V lost 2 bases, J lost 2 bases, and 5 bases stayed unmatched. The germline CDR1 and CDR2 sequences are SGHTA and FQGNSA. The DNA of the CDR3 is TGTGCCAGCAGCTTAAGTTGGGACAGAAACACCGGGGAGCTGTTTTTT. This gives the protein CASSLSWDRNTGELFF.

V and J are TRBV19 and TRBJ2-4, with 9 bases that match TRBD2. TRBJ2-7 matches the DNA end more closely, so the J call is doubtful. Germline CDR1 is LNHDA and CDR2 is SQIVND (reference sequence). The CDR3 spans 15 residues. The CDR3 DNA reads TGTGCCAGTAAAGCGGGAGGCGGTCACGGGTACGAGCAGTACTTC. It is translated as CASKAGGGHGYEQYF.

Only a few counts were recorded for this clonotype. The chain combines TRBV19 with TRBJ2-1; D is tentatively TRBD1 or TRBD2 (5 bases each). V was shortened by 7 bases and J by 4 bases, with 11 bases between the two germline ends. Per the germline V gene, CDR1 is LNHDA and CDR2 is SQIVND (reference sequence). The CDR3 has 13 amino acids. CDR3 nucleotide sequence: TGTGCCAGTAATCTGTGGGGGTACAATGAGCAGTTCTTC. This encodes CASNLWGYNEQFF. Full variable domain (remainder filled in from reference TRBV19 and TRBJ2-1): DGGITQSPKYLFRKEGQNVTLSCEQNLNHDAMYWYRQDPGQGLRLIYYSQIVNDFQKGDIAEGYSVSREKKESFPLTVTSAQKNPTAFYLCASNLWGYNEQFFGPGTRLTVL.